The source of this T cell receptor beta chain is a study of human T cells and chemical hapten exposure. Time point of the sample: patch test 1, 2 weeks after DPC sensitization. Treatment reported: therapeutic diphenylcyclopropenone sensitization with weekly scalp DPC. The CDR3 is made up of 15 amino acids. The germline V gene encodes CDR1 ENHRY and CDR2 SYGVKD. V gave up 4 bases and J gave up 1 base, with 13 bases separating them. This clonotype was seen many times. TCRdb processed the RACE reads anew with MiXCR; each CDR3 protein has one entry. The table has around 76,000 distinct CDR3 sequences, about 12% seen once; the top ten hold 3.5%.

This sequence originates from a woman aged 55-70 years with alopecia areata. Some clones in this sample may be carry-over from other donors' samples. The sample in question was whole blood, obtained in connection with sensitization to the hapten diphenylcyclopropenone (DPC). J is TRBJ1-1 and V is TRBV10-3; D might be TRBD1 (6 bases). In DNA form, the CDR3 reads TGTGCCATCAGTGCCCCTGGGGGGGCGAACACTGAAGCTTTCTTT. It yields the protein CAISAPGGANTEAFF.